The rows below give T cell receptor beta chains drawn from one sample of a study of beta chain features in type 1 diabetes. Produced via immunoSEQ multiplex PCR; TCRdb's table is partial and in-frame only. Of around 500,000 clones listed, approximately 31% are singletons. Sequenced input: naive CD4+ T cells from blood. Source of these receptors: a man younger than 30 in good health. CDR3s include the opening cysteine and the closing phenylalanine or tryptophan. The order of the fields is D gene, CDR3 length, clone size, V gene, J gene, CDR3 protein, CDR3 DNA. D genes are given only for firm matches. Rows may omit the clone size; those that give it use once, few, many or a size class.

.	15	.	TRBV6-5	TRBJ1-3	CASSYLRTAGNTIYF	TGTGCCAGCAGTTACCTGAGGACAGCTGGAAACACCATATATTTT
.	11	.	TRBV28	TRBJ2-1	CASSSANEQFF	TGTGCCAGCAGTTCCGCCAATGAGCAGTTCTTC
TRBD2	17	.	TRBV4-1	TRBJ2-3	CASSQGRRGRPTDTQYF	TGCGCCAGCAGCCAAGGACGACGCGGGAGACCCACAGATACGCAGTATTTT
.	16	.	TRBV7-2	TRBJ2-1	CASSPPGAVSYNEQFF	TGTGCCAGCAGCCCTCCCGGGGCGGTCTCCTACAATGAGCAGTTCTTC
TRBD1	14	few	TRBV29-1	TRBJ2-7	CSVIGTGGHDEQYF	TGCAGCGTCATTGGGACAGGGGGTCACGACGAGCAGTACTTC
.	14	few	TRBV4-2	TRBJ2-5	CASSQGPRKETQYF	TGTGCCAGCAGCCAAGGTCCCAGGAAAGAGACCCAGTACTTC
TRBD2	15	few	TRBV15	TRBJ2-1	CATSRTSGSYNEQFF	TGTGCCACCAGCAGGACTAGCGGCTCCTACAATGAGCAGTTCTTC
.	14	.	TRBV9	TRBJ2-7	CASSVADNSYEQYF	TGTGCCAGCAGCGTAGCTGACAACTCCTACGAGCAGTACTTC
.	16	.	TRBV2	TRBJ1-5	CASSLGATLGNQPQHF	TGTGCCAGCAGTTTAGGAGCCACCTTGGGCAATCAGCCCCAGCATTTT
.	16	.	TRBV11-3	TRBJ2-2	CASSLGLLGNTGELFF	TGTGCCAGCAGCTTAGGCCTACTCGGCAACACCGGGGAGCTGTTTTTT
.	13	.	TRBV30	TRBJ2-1	CAWSALLNNEQFF	TGTGCCTGGAGCGCCCTCCTGAACAATGAGCAGTTCTTC
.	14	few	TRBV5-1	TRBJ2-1	CASSGYGGGDEQFF	TGCGCCAGCAGCGGCTACGGGGGCGGCGATGAGCAGTTCTTC
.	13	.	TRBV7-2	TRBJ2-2	CASSATASGELFF	TGTGCCAGCAGCGCCACGGCTTCCGGGGAGCTGTTTTTT
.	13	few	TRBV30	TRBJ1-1	CAWSAGSNTEAFF	TGTGCCTGGAGTGCAGGGTCGAACACTGAAGCTTTCTTT
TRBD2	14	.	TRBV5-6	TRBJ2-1	CASSLGLASREQFF	TGTGCCAGCAGCCTGGGACTAGCGAGTAGGGAGCAGTTCTTC
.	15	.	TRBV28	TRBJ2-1	CASSLLGQGYNEQFF	TGTGCCAGCAGTTTACTCGGGCAGGGATACAATGAGCAGTTCTTC
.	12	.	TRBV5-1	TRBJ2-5	CASSFNEETQYF	TGCGCCAGCAGCTTCAATGAAGAGACCCAGTACTTC
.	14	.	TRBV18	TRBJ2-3	CASSPSTHTDTQYF	TGTGCCAGCTCACCCAGCACGCACACAGATACGCAGTATTTT
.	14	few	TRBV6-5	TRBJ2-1	CASSPEGTYNEQFF	TGTGCCAGCAGCCCGGAGGGGACTTACAATGAGCAGTTCTTC
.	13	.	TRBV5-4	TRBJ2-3	CASSLPGADTQYF	TGTGCCAGCAGCTTGCCAGGCGCAGATACGCAGTATTTT
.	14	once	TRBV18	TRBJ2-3	CASSPPRGSDTQYF	TGTGCCAGCTCACCACCCAGGGGTTCAGATACGCAGTATTTT
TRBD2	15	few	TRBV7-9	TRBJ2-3	CASSFGQGGTDTQYF	TGTGCCAGCAGCTTCGGCCAGGGAGGGACAGATACGCAGTATTTT
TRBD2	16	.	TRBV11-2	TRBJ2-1	CASSFNRASGRSEQFF	TGTGCCAGCAGCTTTAATAGAGCTAGCGGGAGGAGTGAGCAGTTCTTC
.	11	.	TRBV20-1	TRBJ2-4	CSAWTNGIQYF	TGCAGTGCTTGGACTAACGGCATTCAGTACTTC
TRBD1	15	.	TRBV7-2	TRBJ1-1	CASSHRRDRGTEAFF	TGTGCCAGCAGCCACCGTCGGGACAGGGGAACTGAAGCTTTCTTT
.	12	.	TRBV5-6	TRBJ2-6	CASSLVANVLTF	TGTGCCAGCAGCTTAGTTGCCAACGTCCTGACTTTC
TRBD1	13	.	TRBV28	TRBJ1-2	CASSVHRGDGYTF	TGTGCCAGCAGTGTCCACAGGGGAGATGGCTACACCTTC
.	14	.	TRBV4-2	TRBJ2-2	CASSLDRNTGELFF	TGTGCCAGCAGCCTTGACCGGAACACCGGGGAGCTGTTTTTT
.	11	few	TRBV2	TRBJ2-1	CASTNYNEQFF	TGTGCCAGCACAAACTACAATGAGCAGTTCTTC
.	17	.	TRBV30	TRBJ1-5	CAWSEQGRSSNNQPQHF	TGTGCCTGGAGTGAGCAGGGGAGGTCGAGTAACAATCAGCCCCAGCATTTT
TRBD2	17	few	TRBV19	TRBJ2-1	CASSIGTSGRQYNEQFF	TGTGCCAGTAGTATCGGGACTAGCGGGAGGCAGTACAATGAGCAGTTCTTC
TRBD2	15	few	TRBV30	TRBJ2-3	CAWRPRGGRADTQYF	TGTGCCTGGAGGCCCCGGGGCGGGAGAGCAGATACGCAGTATTTT
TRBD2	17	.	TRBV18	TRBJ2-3	CASSPTSGSQGTDTQYF	TGTGCCAGCTCACCAACGAGCGGGAGTCAAGGCACAGATACGCAGTATTTT
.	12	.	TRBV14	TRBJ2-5	CASSQVVETQYF	TGTGCCAGCAGCCAAGTCGTAGAGACCCAGTACTTC
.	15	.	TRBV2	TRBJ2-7	CASSKLRPGAYEQYF	TGTGCCAGCAGTAAACTTCGGCCGGGTGCCTACGAGCAGTACTTC
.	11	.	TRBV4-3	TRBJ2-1	CASSQRNEQFF	TGCGCCAGCAGCCAGAGAAATGAGCAGTTCTTC
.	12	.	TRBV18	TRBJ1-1	CASSGEGTEAFF	TGTGCCAGCTCGGGGGAAGGCACTGAAGCTTTCTTT
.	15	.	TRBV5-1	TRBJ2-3	CASSLVTDATDTQYF	TGCGCCAGCAGCTTGGTGACAGACGCGACAGATACGCAGTATTTT
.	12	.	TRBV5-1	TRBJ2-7	CASSSPDYEQYF	TGCGCCAGCAGTTCCCCCGACTACGAGCAGTACTTC
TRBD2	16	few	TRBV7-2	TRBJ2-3	CASSLPLAGVTDTQYF	TGTGCCAGCAGCTTACCACTAGCGGGAGTTACAGATACGCAGTATTTT
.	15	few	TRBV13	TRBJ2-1	CASSFGQGSYNEQFF	TGTGCCAGCAGCTTCGGGCAGGGGTCCTACAATGAGCAGTTCTTC
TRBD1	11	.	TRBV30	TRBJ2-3	CAWSTGGTQYF	TGTGCCTGGAGCACAGGGGGCACGCAGTATTTT
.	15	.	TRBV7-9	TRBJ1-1	CASSHVADMNTEAFF	TGTGCCAGCAGCCACGTGGCGGACATGAACACTGAAGCTTTCTTT
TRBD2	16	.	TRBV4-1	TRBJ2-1	CASRQEGGSSYNEQFF	TGCGCCAGCAGGCAAGAGGGCGGGAGCTCCTACAATGAGCAGTTCTTC
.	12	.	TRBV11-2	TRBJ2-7	CASSLEQYEQYF	TGTGCCAGCAGCTTAGAACAGTACGAGCAGTACTTC
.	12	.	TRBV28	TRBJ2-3	CASSWSTDTQYF	TGTGCCAGCAGTTGGTCCACAGATACGCAGTATTTT
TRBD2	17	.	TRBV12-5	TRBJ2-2	CASALGTSGGRTGELFF	TGTGCTAGTGCCCTCGGGACTAGCGGAGGTCGGACCGGGGAGCTGTTTTTT
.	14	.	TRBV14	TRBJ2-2	CASSRPARIGELFF	TGTGCCAGCAGCCGCCCCGCCCGGATTGGGGAGCTGTTTTTT
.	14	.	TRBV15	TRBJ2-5	CATSRLQGAGTQYF	TGTGCCACCAGCAGATTACAGGGAGCCGGGACCCAGTACTTC
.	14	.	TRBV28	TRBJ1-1	CASSLRGLNTEAFF	TGTGCCAGCAGTTTACGAGGCTTGAACACTGAAGCTTTCTTT
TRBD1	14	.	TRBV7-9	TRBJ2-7	CASSSPTGVHEQYF	TGTGCCAGCAGTTCCCCCACAGGGGTCCACGAGCAGTACTTC
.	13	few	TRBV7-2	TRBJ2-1	CASSKDTYNEQFF	TGTGCCAGCAGCAAGGACACCTACAATGAGCAGTTCTTC
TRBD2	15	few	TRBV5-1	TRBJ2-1	CASSVTSGSPNEQFF	TGCGCCAGCAGCGTGACTAGCGGGAGTCCCAATGAGCAGTTCTTC